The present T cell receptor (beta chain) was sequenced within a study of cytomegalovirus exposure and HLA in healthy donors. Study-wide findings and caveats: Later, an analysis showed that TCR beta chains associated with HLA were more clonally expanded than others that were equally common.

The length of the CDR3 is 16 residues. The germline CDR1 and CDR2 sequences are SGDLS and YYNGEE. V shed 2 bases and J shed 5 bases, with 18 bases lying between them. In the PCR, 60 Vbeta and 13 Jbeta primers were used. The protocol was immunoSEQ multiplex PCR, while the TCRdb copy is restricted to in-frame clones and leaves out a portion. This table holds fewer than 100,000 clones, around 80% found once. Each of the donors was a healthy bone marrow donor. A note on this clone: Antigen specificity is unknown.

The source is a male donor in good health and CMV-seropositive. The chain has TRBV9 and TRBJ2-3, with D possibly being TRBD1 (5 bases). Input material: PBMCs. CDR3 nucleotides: TGTGCCAGCAGCGTCCGATCGGGCAGGGCGGTAGATACGCAGTATTTT. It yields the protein CASSVRSGRAVDTQYF.